This T cell receptor beta chain was profiled in a study of T cell responses to AZD1222 COVID-19 vaccine. TCRdb keeps only in-frame clones here, not all; method: immunoSEQ multiplex PCR. The table shows approximately 99,000 clones, with 87% occurring only once. This clonotype originated in an adult in good health. Sequenced here: peripheral blood, sampled on day 0 of AZD1222 vaccination.

DNA of the CDR3: TGTGCCAGCAGGCCACAGGGGCTGGACACTGAAGCTTTCTTT. This sequence encodes CASRPQGLDTEAFF. This chain uses TRBV5-6 with TRBJ1-1; 7 positions match TRBD1. Germline CDR1 is SGHDT and CDR2 is YYEEEE. With 5 bases clipped from V and 3 bases from J, the junction kept 7 bases outside the gene matches. The CDR3 is 14 amino acids.